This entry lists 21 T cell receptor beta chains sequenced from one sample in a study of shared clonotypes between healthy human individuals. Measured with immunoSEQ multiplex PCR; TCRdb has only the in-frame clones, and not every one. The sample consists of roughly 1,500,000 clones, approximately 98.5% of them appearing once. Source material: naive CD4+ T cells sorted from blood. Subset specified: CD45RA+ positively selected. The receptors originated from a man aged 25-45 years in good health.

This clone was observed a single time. The CDR3 region is CASSLSGGTNEKLFF. CDR3 nucleotide sequence: TGTGCCAGCAGCTTATCAGGGGGGACTAATGAAAAACTGTTTTTT. The V gene is TRBV7-3, the J gene TRBJ1-4; TRBD1 matches 7 bases. Trimming removed 2 bases from V and 2 bases from J; junction bases left unmatched: 2. The CDR3 consists of 15 residues. Per germline, CDR1 SGHTA and CDR2 FQGTGA.

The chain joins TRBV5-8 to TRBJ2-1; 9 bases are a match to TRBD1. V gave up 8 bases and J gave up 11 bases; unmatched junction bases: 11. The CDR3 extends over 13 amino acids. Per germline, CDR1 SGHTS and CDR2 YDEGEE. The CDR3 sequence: CARPQGQGLKQFF. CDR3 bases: TGTGCCAGGCCCCAGGGACAGGGACTTAAGCAGTTCTTC.

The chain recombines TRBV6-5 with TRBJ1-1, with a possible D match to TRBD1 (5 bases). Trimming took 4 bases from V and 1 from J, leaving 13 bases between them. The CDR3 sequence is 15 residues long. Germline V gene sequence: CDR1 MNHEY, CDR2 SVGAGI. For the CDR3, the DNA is TGTGCCAGCAGTTTTAGCGCAGGGTCGAACACTGAAGCTTTCTTT. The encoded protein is CASSFSAGSNTEAFF.

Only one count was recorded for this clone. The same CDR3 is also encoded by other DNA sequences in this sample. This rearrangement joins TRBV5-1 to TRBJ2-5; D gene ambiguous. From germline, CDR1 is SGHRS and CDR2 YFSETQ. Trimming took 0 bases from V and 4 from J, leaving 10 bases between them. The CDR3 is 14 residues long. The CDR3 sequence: CASSLARQAETQYF. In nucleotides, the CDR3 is TGCGCCAGCAGCTTGGCACGTCAGGCAGAGACCCAGTACTTC.

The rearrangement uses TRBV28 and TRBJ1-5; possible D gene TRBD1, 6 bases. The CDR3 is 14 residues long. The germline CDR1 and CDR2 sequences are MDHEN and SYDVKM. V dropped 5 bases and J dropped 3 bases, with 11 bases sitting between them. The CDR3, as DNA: TGTGCCAGCAGTCCTACAGGGCCCAATCAGCCCCAGCATTTT. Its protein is CASSPTGPNQPQHF.

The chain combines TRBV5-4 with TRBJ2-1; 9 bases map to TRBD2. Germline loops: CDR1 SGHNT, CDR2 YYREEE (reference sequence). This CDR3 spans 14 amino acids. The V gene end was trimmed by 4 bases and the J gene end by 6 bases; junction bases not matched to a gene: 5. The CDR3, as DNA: TGTGCCAGCAGCCTAACTAGCGGGCCCAATGAGCAGTTCTTC. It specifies CASSLTSGPNEQFF.

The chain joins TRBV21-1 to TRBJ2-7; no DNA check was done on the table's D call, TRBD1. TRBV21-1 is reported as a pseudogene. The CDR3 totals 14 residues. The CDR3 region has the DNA TGTGCCACCGCGGGACAGGGAAGTCAGTACGAGCAGTACTTC. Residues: CATAGQGSQYEQYF.

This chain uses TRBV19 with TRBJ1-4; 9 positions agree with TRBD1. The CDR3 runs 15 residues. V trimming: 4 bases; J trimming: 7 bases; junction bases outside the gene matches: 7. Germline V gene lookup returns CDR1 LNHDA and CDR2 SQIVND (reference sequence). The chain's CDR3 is CASSKAGTGPEKLFF. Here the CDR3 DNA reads TGTGCCAGTAGTAAAGCCGGGACAGGGCCTGAAAAACTGTTTTTT.

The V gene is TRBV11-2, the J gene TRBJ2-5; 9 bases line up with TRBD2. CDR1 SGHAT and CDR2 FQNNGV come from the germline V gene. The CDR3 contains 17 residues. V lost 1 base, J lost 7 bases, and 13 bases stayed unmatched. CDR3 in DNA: TGTGCCAGCAGCTTAGCTGTTAGGCTAGCGGGAAGATGGACCCAGTACTTC. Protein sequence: CASSLAVRLAGRWTQYF.

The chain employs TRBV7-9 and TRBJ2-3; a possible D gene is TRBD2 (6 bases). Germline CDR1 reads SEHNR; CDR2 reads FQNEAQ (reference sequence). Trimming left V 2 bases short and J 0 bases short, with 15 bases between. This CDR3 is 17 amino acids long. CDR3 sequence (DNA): TGTGCCAGCAGCTTAATTGTAGCGGCCACTAGCACAGATACGCAGTATTTT. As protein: CASSLIVAATSTDTQYF.

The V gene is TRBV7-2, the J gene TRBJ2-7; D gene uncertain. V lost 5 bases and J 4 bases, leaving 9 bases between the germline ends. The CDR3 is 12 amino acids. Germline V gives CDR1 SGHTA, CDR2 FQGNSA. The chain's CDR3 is CASSPGMYEQYF. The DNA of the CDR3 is TGTGCCAGCAGCCCGGGTATGTACGAGCAGTACTTC.

This CDR3 is CATSRDSDREAFF. CDR3 nucleotide sequence: TGTGCCACCAGCAGAGATTCCGACAGAGAAGCTTTCTTT. The gene calls are TRBV15 and TRBJ1-1, with D tentatively TRBD1 (5 bases). V was cut by 0 bases and J by 8 bases, with 10 bases left in between. The germline gives CDR1 LNHNV, CDR2 YYDKDF (reference sequence). The CDR3 is 13 residues long. The complete variable domain, with remaining parts taken from reference TRBV15 and TRBJ1-1, reads DAMVIQNPRYQVTQFGKPVTLSCSQTLNHNVMYWYQQKSSQAPKLLFHYYDKDFNNEADTPDNFQSRRPNTSFCFLDIRSPGLGDTAMYLCATSRDSDREAFFGQGTRLTVV.

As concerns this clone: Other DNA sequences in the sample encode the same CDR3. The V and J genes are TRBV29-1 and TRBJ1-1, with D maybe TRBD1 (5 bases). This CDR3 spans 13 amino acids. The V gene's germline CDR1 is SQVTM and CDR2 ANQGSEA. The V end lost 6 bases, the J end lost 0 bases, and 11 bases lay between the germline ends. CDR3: CSVGTGMNTEAFF. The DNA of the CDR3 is TGCAGCGTCGGGACCGGGATGAACACTGAAGCTTTCTTT.

The CDR3 here is CASSLQEGISNTEAFF. CDR3 bases: TGTGCCAGTAGCCTTCAGGAGGGGATATCGAACACTGAAGCTTTCTTT. V gene TRBV19 combines with J gene TRBJ1-1; perhaps TRBD1 as D (5 bases). The germline CDR1 and CDR2 sequences are LNHDA and SQIVND (reference sequence). V was cut by 6 bases and J by 1 base, with 18 bases left in between. The CDR3 loop spans 16 amino acids.

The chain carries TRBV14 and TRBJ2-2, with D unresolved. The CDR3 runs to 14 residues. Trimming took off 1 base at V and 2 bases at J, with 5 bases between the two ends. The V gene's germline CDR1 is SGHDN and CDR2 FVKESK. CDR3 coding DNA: TGTGCCAGCAGCCAAGGCGGTAACACCGGGGAGCTGTTTTTT. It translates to CASSQGGNTGELFF. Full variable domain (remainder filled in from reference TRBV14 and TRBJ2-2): EAGVTQFPSHSVIEKGQTVTLRCDPISGHDNLYWYRRVMGKEIKFLLHFVKESKQDESGMPNNRFLAERTGGTYSTLKVQPAELEDSGVYFCASSQGGNTGELFFGEGSRLTVL.

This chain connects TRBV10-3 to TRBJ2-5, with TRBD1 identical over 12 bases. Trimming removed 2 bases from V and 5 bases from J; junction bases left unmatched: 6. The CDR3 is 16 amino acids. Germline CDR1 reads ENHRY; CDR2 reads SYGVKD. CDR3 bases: TGTGCCATCAGTGAGCCGGGACAGGGGGCAGACGAGACCCAGTACTTC. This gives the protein CAISEPGQGADETQYF.

The CDR3 loop reads CASSQLLAPENIQYF. The CDR3, as DNA: TGTGCCAGCAGCCAACTACTAGCCCCCGAAAACATTCAGTACTTC. The J gene is TRBJ2-4, the V gene TRBV7-9, with D possibly being TRBD2 (6 bases). The germline CDR1 and CDR2 sequences are SEHNR and FQNEAQ (reference sequence). The CDR3 is made up of 15 amino acids. Deletions cut 5 bases from V and 5 bases from J, with 16 bases between.

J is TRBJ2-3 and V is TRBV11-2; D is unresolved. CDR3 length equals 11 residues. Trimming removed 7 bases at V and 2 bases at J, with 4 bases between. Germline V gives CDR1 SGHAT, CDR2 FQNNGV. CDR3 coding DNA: TGTGCCAGCACCTCCACAGATACGCAGTATTTT. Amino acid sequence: CASTSTDTQYF.

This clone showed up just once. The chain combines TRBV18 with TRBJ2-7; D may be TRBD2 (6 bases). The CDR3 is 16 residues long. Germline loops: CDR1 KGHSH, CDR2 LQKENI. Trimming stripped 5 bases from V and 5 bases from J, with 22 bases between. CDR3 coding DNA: TGTGCCAGCTCAGCGGACATACTAGCTAACCCTCACGAGCAGTACTTC. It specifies CASSADILANPHEQYF.

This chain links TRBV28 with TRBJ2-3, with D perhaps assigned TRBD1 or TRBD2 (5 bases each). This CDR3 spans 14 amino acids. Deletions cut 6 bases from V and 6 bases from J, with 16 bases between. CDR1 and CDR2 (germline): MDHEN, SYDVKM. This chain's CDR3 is CASRGTILGDTQYF. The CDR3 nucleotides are TGTGCCAGCAGGGGGACCATCCTGGGGGATACGCAGTATTTT.

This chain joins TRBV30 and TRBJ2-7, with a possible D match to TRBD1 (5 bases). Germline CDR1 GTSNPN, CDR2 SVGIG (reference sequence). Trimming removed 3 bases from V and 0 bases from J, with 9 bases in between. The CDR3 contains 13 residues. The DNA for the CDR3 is TGTGCCTGGAGGGCAGGGCCCTCCTACGAGCAGTACTTC. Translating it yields CAWRAGPSYEQYF.